This T cell receptor (beta chain) was sequenced during a study of blood T cell repertoires in COVID-19. Study-level background: COVID-19 samples from acute and convalescent phases originated in the United States, Italy and Spain. T cells, B-cell-depleted T cells, or PBMCs provided the cDNA or gDNA that served as material.

This clone turned up a few times. The CDR3 contains 15 residues. The V gene lost 0 bases and the J gene lost 0 bases, with 5 bases spanning the gap. Germline CDR1 is MNHEY and CDR2 is SVGAGI. Authors' data handling: Researchers report that nucleated cell counts were estimated from reference gene primer amplification. Assay used: immunoSEQ multiplex PCR; TCRdb lists only in-frame clones, some missing. D and trimming were read from the DNA, whereas the V and J calls and clone size are those reported in that table. The data show approximately 230,000 clones, 79% seen once. The chain combines TRBV6-5 with TRBJ2-2, with a tentative D call TRBD1 (5 bases). The receptor was derived from a woman aged 35 to 49 with active or convalescent COVID-19. The sequencing input was peripheral blood. The CDR3 sequence is CASSYSTANTGELFF. CDR3 DNA: TGTGCCAGCAGTTACTCGACAGCGAACACCGGGGAGCTGTTTTTT.